One sample yielded the 17 T cell receptor beta chains listed below, sequenced in a study of T cell responses to AZD1222 COVID-19 vaccine. Clones were sequenced by immunoSEQ multiplex PCR, and TCRdb holds only the in-frame ones, with some missing. The sample lists 200,000 or so clones; 93% were seen once. Material: peripheral blood, obtained 28 days after the second AZD1222 dose. The receptor set was obtained from an adult who received the AZD1222 COVID-19 vaccine.

Points on this clone: The same CDR3 arises from other DNA sequences in this sample as well. V is TRBV5-1 and J is TRBJ2-7, with a possible D match to TRBD2 (5 bases). The germline V and J ends were trimmed by 0 bases and 3 bases, with 7 bases remaining between them. CDR3 length: 13 residues. The germline V gene encodes CDR1 SGHRS and CDR2 YFSETQ. CDR3: CASSLDRGYEQYF. The CDR3 DNA sequence: TGCGCCAGCAGCTTGGATCGGGGCTACGAGCAGTACTTC.

The V gene is TRBV3-1 (or the pseudogene TRBV3-2), the J gene TRBJ1-2; perhaps TRBD1 as D (6 bases). The ends were cut back, 2 bases at V and 7 bases at J, with 11 bases in the middle. Germline V lookup: CDR1 LGHDT, CDR2 YNNKEL (reference sequence). This CDR3 spans 13 amino acids. CDR3 coding DNA: TGTGCCAGCAGCCAACATAGGGGGACTGGCTACACCTTC. Translating it yields CASSQHRGTGYTF.

The J gene is TRBJ2-6, the V gene TRBV15; D remains ambiguous. V gave up 5 bases and J gave up 0 bases, with 8 bases separating them. The CDR3 contains 15 residues. Germline values: CDR1 LNHNV, CDR2 YYDKDF (reference sequence). The CDR3 nucleotides are TGTGCCACCAGCGCCCTTAGCTCTGGGGCCAACGTCCTGACTTTC. Residues: CATSALSSGANVLTF. The complete variable domain, with remaining parts taken from reference TRBV15 and TRBJ2-6, reads DAMVIQNPRYQVTQFGKPVTLSCSQTLNHNVMYWYQQKSSQAPKLLFHYYDKDFNNEADTPDNFQSRRPNTSFCFLDIRSPGLGDTAMYLCATSALSSGANVLTFGAGSRLTVL.

The J gene is TRBJ1-5, the V gene TRBV18, with D uncertain. Trimming stripped 1 base from V and 5 bases from J, with 9 bases between. The CDR3 totals 14 residues. CDR1 KGHSH and CDR2 LQKENI come from the germline V gene. CDR3 region: CASSPRREDQPQHF. DNA for the CDR3: TGTGCCAGCTCACCACGGCGGGAGGATCAGCCCCAGCATTTT.

A single count supports this clone. The chain uses TRBV19 and TRBJ1-1; TRBD1 matches at 9 bases. Germline V gene lookup returns CDR1 LNHDA and CDR2 SQIVND (reference sequence). The V segment lost 2 bases and the J segment 4 bases; nucleotides outside the gene matches: 5. The CDR3 length is 15 residues. The CDR3 loop reads CASSIRRDRVTEAFF. For the CDR3, the DNA is TGTGCCAGTAGTATACGACGGGACAGGGTCACTGAAGCTTTCTTT. Full variable domain (missing parts from reference TRBV19 and TRBJ1-1): DGGITQSPKYLFRKEGQNVTLSCEQNLNHDAMYWYRQDPGQGLRLIYYSQIVNDFQKGDIAEGYSVSREKKESFPLTVTSAQKNPTAFYLCASSIRRDRVTEAFFGQGTRLTVV.

The CDR3 region has the DNA TGTGCCAGCTCACTAATGCCTGCAACTAATGAAAAACTGTTTTTT. Its translation is CASSLMPATNEKLFF. The chain employs TRBV18 and TRBJ1-4, with D unclear. Germline assignment: CDR1 KGHSH and CDR2 LQKENI. Trimming removed 4 bases at V and 0 bases at J, with 9 bases between. This CDR3 region has 15 residues.

V usage is TRBV10-2 and J usage is TRBJ2-3; 10 nucleotides agree with TRBD1. This CDR3 has 14 residues. Germline assignment: CDR1 WSHSY and CDR2 SAAADI. Trimming took 9 bases from V and 3 from J; bases not matched to a gene: 6. Here the CDR3 DNA reads TGCGCCAGTACGACAGGGGGCCTAACAGATACGCAGTATTTT. Its protein product is CASTTGGLTDTQYF.

The chain has TRBV24-1 and TRBJ2-1, with 13 bases fitting TRBD2. The germline V gene encodes CDR1 KGHDR and CDR2 SFDVKD. V shed 8 bases, J shed 15 bases, and the junction held 9 bases outside the gene matches. This CDR3 spans 13 amino acids. This CDR3 reads CATNGLAGEGPFF. DNA for the CDR3: TGTGCCACCAATGGACTAGCGGGGGAAGGGCCGTTCTTC.

The rearrangement joins TRBV19 to TRBJ1-1, with TRBD1 identical over 8 bases. CDR3 size: 16 residues. CDR1 is LNHDA, CDR2 SQIVND, per germline (reference sequence). V shed 5 bases, J shed 2 bases, and the junction held 10 bases outside the gene matches. This chain's CDR3 is CASSPQGARANTEAFF. In nucleotides, the CDR3 is TGTGCCAGTAGTCCCCAGGGGGCCAGGGCCAACACTGAAGCTTTCTTT.

CDR3 region: CASSLVQMNTEAFF. CDR3 sequence (DNA): TGTGCCAGCAGCTTAGTACAGATGAACACTGAAGCTTTCTTT. This rearrangement joins TRBV5-5 to TRBJ1-1; no firm D call. The germline V and J ends were trimmed by 2 bases and 0 bases, with 8 bases remaining between them. Germline values: CDR1 SGHKS, CDR2 YYEKEE (reference sequence). This CDR3 has 14 residues.

This chain links TRBV3-1 (or the pseudogene TRBV3-2) with TRBJ2-5; D not certain. The V end was cut by 4 bases, the J end by 0 bases, with 3 bases between. This CDR3 is 12 amino acids long. Germline loops: CDR1 LGHDT, CDR2 YNNKEL (reference sequence). CDR3 sequence: CASSLYQETQYF. The CDR3 DNA follows: TGTGCCAGCAGCCTCTACCAAGAGACCCAGTACTTC.

In this sample, this clone turned up once. This rearrangement joins TRBV27 to TRBJ2-7; TRBD1 aligns across 8 bases. CDR1 MNHEY and CDR2 SMNVEV come from the germline V gene (reference sequence). This CDR3 is built from 14 residues. V was clipped by 3 bases and J by 5 bases; unmatched bases: 6. Written as DNA, the CDR3 is TGTGCCAGCAGTTTCGCGACAGGGGCAAACGAGCAGTACTTC. Protein sequence: CASSFATGANEQYF.

The chain joins TRBV7-6 to TRBJ1-1; the D is unclear. CDR1 and CDR2 (germline): SGHVS, FNYEAQ. The ends were cut back, 7 bases at V and 4 bases at J, with 10 bases in the middle. This CDR3 spans 12 amino acids. The CDR3 nucleotides are TGTGCCAGCACCCCCAATCCCACTGAAGCTTTCTTT. Its translation is CASTPNPTEAFF.

The chain recombines TRBV9 with TRBJ2-7; 12 positions match TRBD2. V shed 4 bases and J 7 bases; nucleotides not matched to a gene: 12. CDR3 size: 16 residues. Per the germline V gene, CDR1 is SGDLS and CDR2 is YYNGEE. The CDR3 loop is CASSKRPGLAGGEQYF. For the CDR3, the DNA is TGTGCCAGCAGCAAACGACCGGGACTAGCGGGTGGGGAGCAGTACTTC.

The V and J genes are TRBV28 and TRBJ1-5, with a tentative D call TRBD1 (5 bases). In germline, CDR1 is MDHEN, CDR2 SYDVKM. Trimming took 6 bases from V and 9 from J, leaving 15 bases between them. The CDR3 length is 13 residues. The CDR3 DNA sequence: TGTGCCAGCAGAACAGGCGGCCCGGCGCCCCAGCATTTT. Translating it yields CASRTGGPAPQHF.

The chain is built from TRBV12-5 and TRBJ2-1, with TRBD2 identical over 8 bases. Germline V lookup: CDR1 LGHNT, CDR2 FRNRAP. The CDR3 is 15 amino acids. V lost 1 base to trimming and J lost 4 bases; unmatched junction nucleotides: 3. CDR3 coding DNA: TGTGCTAGTGGTTTGGCGGGGGGGCGATACAATGAGCAGTTCTTC. Its translation is CASGLAGGRYNEQFF.

The table lists this clone with a count of one. J is TRBJ1-1 and V is TRBV23-1, with D uncertain. TRBV23-1 is annotated as an ORF whose role is uncertain. The V end was cut by 0 bases, the J end by 1 base, with 6 bases between. CDR3 length: 14 residues. The CDR3 loop reads CASSQSLANTEAFF. The CDR3 bases are TGCGCCAGCAGTCAATCTTTGGCGAACACTGAAGCTTTCTTT.